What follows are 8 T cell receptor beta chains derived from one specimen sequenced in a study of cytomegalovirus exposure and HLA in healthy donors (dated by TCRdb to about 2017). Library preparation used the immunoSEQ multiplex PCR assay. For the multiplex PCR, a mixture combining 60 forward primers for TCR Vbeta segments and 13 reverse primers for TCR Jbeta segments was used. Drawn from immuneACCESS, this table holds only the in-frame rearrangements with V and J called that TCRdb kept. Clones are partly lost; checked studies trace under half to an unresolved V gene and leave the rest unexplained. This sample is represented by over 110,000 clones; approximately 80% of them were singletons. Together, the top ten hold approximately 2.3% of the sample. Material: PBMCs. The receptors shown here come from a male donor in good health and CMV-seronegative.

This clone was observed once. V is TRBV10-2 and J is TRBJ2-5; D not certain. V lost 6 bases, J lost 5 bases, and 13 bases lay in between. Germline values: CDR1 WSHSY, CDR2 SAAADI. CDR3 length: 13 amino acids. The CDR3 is CASSVQVRETQYF. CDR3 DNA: TGCGCCAGCAGCGTCCAAGTGCGGGAGACCCAGTACTTC.

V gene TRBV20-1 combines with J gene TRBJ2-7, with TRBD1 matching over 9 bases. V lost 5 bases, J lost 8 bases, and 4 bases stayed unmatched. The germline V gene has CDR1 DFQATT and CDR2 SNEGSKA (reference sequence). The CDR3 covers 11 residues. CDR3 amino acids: CSARNRGQQYF. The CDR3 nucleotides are TGCAGTGCTCGGAACAGGGGGCAGCAGTACTTC.

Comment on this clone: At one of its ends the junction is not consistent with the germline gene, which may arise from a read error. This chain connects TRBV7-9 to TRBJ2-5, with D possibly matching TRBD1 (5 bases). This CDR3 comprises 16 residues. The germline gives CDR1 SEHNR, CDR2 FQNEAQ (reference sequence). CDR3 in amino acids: CSSSLVGAGKGETQYF. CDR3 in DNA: TGTTCCAGCAGCTTAGTTGGGGCAGGCAAAGGGGAGACCCAGTACTTC.

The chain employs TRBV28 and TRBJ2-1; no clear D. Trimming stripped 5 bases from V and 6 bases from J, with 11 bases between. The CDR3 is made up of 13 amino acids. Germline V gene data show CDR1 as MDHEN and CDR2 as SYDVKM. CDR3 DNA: TGTGCCAGCAGTGAGTTAATAAGCAATGAGCAGTTCTTC. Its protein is CASSELISNEQFF. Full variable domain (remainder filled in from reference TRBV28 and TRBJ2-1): DVKVTQSSRYLVKRTGEKVFLECVQDMDHENMFWYRQDPGLGLRLIYFSYDVKMKEKGDIPEGYSVSREKKERFSLILESASTNQTSMYLCASSELISNEQFFGPGTRLTVL.

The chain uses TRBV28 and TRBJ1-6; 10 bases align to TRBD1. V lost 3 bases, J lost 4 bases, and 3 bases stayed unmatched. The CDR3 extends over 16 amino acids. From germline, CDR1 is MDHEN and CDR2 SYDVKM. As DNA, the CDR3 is TGTGCCAGCAGTTTGTCGGGACAGGGGTATAATTCACCCCTCCACTTT. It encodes CASSLSGQGYNSPLHF.

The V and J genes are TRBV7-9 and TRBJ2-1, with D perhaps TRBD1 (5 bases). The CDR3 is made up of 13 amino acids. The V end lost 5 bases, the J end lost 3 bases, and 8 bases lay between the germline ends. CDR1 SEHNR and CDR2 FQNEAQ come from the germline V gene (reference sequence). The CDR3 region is CASSPDSYNEQFF. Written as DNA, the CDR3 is TGTGCCAGCAGCCCAGACAGCTACAATGAGCAGTTCTTC.

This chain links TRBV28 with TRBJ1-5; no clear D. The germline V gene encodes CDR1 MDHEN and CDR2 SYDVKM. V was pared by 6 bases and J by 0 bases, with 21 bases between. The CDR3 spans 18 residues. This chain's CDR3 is CASSLSTGLIYSNQPQHF. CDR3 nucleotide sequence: TGTGCCAGCAGCCTCTCGACGGGGTTAATATATAGCAATCAGCCCCAGCATTTT.

In DNA form, the CDR3 reads TGTGCCAGCAGTACCCGGGGGGGGAACACCGGGGAGCTGTTTTTT. This codes for CASSTRGGNTGELFF. The chain combines TRBV28 with TRBJ2-2, with 8 bases matching TRBD2. CDR1 MDHEN and CDR2 SYDVKM come from the germline V gene. V dropped 5 bases and J dropped 1; count of bases not matched to a gene: 3. This CDR3 comprises 15 residues.